This T cell receptor beta chain was documented in a study of T cells in Graves' hyperthyroidism and ophthalmopathy. Trimming removed 0 bases at V and 11 bases at J, with 11 bases between. The CDR3 has 13 amino acids. The V gene's germline CDR1 is DFQATT and CDR2 SNEGSKA (reference sequence). Comments on this clonotype: The antigen is undetermined. This may be a read error: a much more frequent sequence differs by one nucleotide.

Amplification of TCR beta CDR3 regions used RNA as the template. The TCR CDR3 was amplified in a first-round RT-PCR using the HTBI primer set. In TCRdb, the multiplex PCR reads were re-called with MiXCR into one record per CDR3 protein. The table lists 550,000 to 850,000 distinct CDR3 sequences, over 15% of them singletons. Study-wide results and limits: Also found in blood were most expanded thyroid clonotypes above 0.001.

Sequences were obtained from blood. The sequence came from a woman aged 45 to 65 with Graves' hyperthyroidism that later progressed to Graves' ophthalmopathy. The rearrangement links TRBV20-1 to TRBJ1-6, with D tentatively TRBD1 (5 bases). The CDR3 region is CSARDRVGPPLHF. CDR3 bases: TGCAGTGCTAGAGACAGGGTGGGTCCACCCCTCCACTTT.